This T cell receptor beta chain was identified in a study of blood T cell repertoires in COVID-19. Study information: Acute-phase and convalescent COVID-19 samples originated in the United States, Italy and Spain.

The CDR3 covers 16 residues. The table came from immunoSEQ multiplex PCR; TCRdb's copy has only in-frame clones and leaves some out. The sample records about 230,000 clones, about nine tenths being singletons. The sample comprised peripheral blood. The chain employs TRBV12-2 and TRBJ1-4. TRBV12-2 is marked as a pseudogene. The source of this sequence is a man aged 50-59 years with COVID-19, enrolled during active disease. The CDR3 is CASRPETKSRNEKLFF. CDR3 sequence (DNA): TGTGCAAGTCGCCCGGAGACTAAGTCGAGAAATGAAAAACTGTTTTTT.